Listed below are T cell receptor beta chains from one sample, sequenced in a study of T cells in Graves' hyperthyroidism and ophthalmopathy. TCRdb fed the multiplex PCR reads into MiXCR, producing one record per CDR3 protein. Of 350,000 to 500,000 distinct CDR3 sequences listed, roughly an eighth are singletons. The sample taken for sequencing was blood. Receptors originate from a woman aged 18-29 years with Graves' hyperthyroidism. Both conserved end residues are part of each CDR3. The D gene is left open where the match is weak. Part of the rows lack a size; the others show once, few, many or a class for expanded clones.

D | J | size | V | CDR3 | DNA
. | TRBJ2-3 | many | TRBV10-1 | CASPPGGEMTDTQYF | TGCGCCAGCCCCCCAGGGGGGGAAATGACAGATACGCAGTATTTT
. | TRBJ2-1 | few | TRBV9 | CASSVVGGGPTDEQFF | TGTGCCAGCAGCGTAGTTGGGGGAGGCCCCACCGATGAGCAGTTCTTC
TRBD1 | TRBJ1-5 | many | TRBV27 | CASSSRQGGGNQPQHF | TGTGCCAGCAGTTCGCGCCAGGGGGGGGGCAATCAGCCCCAGCATTTT
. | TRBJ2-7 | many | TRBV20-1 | CSARGTFYEQYF | TGCAGTGCCAGAGGAACTTTCTACGAGCAGTACTTC
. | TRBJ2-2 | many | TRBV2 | CASSPQGELFF | TGTGCCAGCAGCCCCCAAGGGGAGCTGTTTTTT
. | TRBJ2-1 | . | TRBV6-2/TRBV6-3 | CASSLHVKQFF | TGTGCCAGCAGCCTACACGTAAAGCAGTTCTTC
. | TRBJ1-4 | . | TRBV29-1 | CSASDSPIEKLFF | TGCAGCGCTTCGGACAGTCCTATTGAAAAACTGTTTTTT
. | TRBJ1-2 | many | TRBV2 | CASSDRLLSFGYTF | TGTGCCAGCAGTGACAGGCTCCTGAGTTTTGGCTACACCTTC
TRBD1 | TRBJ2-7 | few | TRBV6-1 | CATYPGTGVEEQYF | TGTGCCACTTACCCCGGGACAGGCGTTGAAGAGCAGTACTTC
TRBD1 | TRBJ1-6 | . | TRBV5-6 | CASSSPSGQGHNSPLHF | TGTGCCAGCAGCTCGCCTTCTGGACAGGGGCATAATTCACCCCTCCACTTT
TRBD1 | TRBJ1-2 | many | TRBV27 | CASRPDRVENYGYTF | TGTGCCAGCAGACCGGACAGGGTAGAAAACTATGGCTACACCTTC
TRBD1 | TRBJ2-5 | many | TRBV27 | CASSYDRGQETQYF | TGTGCCAGCAGTTACGACAGGGGGCAAGAGACCCAGTACTTC